This entry features one T cell receptor (beta chain) sequence. The sample comes from a study of yellow fever vaccine responses in identical twins. Germline V gene data show CDR1 as SGHVS and CDR2 as FNYEAQ. The CDR3 extends over 15 amino acids. Trimming cost V 1 base and J 3 bases, with 10 bases left between them. TCRdb recomputed calls from the RT-PCR reads with MiXCR, one row per CDR3 protein. The sample yields about 23,000 distinct CDR3 sequences, over 75% seen once. V gene TRBV7-6 combines with J gene TRBJ1-5; TRBD1 might be the D (6 bases). Here the sequenced sample was T cells from blood (PBMCs), unsorted or a sorted subset (not recorded which), taken before or after yellow fever vaccination (not recorded which). The TCR comes from a woman aged 18 to 35 who received the yellow fever vaccine. In nucleotides, the CDR3 is TGTGCCAGCAGCTTAGGTACAGGGCTCAATCAGCCCCAGCATTTT. Protein: CASSLGTGLNQPQHF.